This TCR beta chain was observed in a study of blood T cell repertoires in COVID-19. Background on the study: T cells, B-cell-depleted T cells, or PBMCs supplied cDNA or gDNA.

Enrolment of Seattle patients took place during active infection, and they were followed longitudinally. Libraries were prepared by immunoSEQ multiplex PCR; TCRdb keeps only in-frame clonotypes and omits some of them. Found here are about 170,000 clones, about 82% of them singletons; the top ten hold 7.5% to 10%. The CDR3 sequence is 11 residues long. Per the germline V gene, CDR1 is SEHNR and CDR2 is FQNEAQ (reference sequence). Trimming shortened V by 4 bases and J by 7 bases, and 7 bases separated the two germline ends. This clone was found once. The sample consisted of peripheral blood. The TCR comes from a woman over 75 with COVID-19, enrolled during active disease. The rearrangement links TRBV7-9 to TRBJ1-2; D is unclear. The CDR3 region has the DNA TGTGCCAGCAGCTCGTCCAGTGGCTACACCTTC. Translated: CASSSSSGYTF. The whole variable domain, remainder taken from reference TRBV7-9 and TRBJ1-2, is DTGVSQNPRHKITKRGQNVTFRCDPISEHNRLYWYRQTLGQGPEFLTYFQNEAQLEKSRLLSDRFSAERPKGSFSTLEIQRTEQGDSAMYLCASSSSSGYTFGSGTRLTVV.